The TCR beta chain described here comes from a study of human CD8 memory T cell subsets. Points from the study as a whole: Estimated Chao1 values suggested that diversity was greater among stem-like memory T cells than among precursor exhausted T cells. Exclusively the beta chains of the T cell receptor underwent sequencing in this study.

Measured by frequency, this clonotype is large. The antigen remains unidentified. UMI-labeled 5' RACE yielded the TCR beta libraries. Original processing notes: Within each TCR beta library, functional CDR3 beta clonotypes numbered between roughly 2,600 and 18,000. TCRdb re-called the 5' RACE reads; every CDR3 protein appears as one record, without DNA. The V and J calls here are based on TCRdb, not the publication. Its listing shows under 11,000 distinct CDR3 sequences. The CDR3 sequence is 14 residues long. Per the germline V gene, CDR1 is SQVTM and CDR2 is ANQGSEA. Sequenced input: CD8+ T cells from PBMCs. The chain employs TRBV29-1 and TRBJ2-1; the TCRdb D gene call, TRBD2, has no DNA to confirm it. The TCR sequence derives from a human donor in good health. The CDR3: CSVSSGGAYNEQFF.